The 26 T cell receptor beta chains given below trace back to one sample, sequenced in a study of blood T cell repertoires in COVID-19. Sequenced by immunoSEQ multiplex PCR; TCRdb stores in-frame clones only, minus some. The repertoire includes 650,000 to 800,000 clones, 85% to 90% of them detected once, and roughly 0.25% sits in the top ten. The material sequenced was peripheral blood. Source of these receptors: a woman under 30 with acute or convalescent COVID-19.

This rearrangement joins TRBV6-5 to TRBJ1-2, with D perhaps matching TRBD1 (6 bases). The CDR3 is 14 residues long. The ends were cut back, 7 bases at V and 4 bases at J, with 16 bases in the middle. The germline V gene encodes CDR1 MNHEY and CDR2 SVGAGI. The DNA of the CDR3 is TGTGCCAGCACGGCGACAGGTGTGCCCTATGGCTACACCTTC. Protein product: CASTATGVPYGYTF.

This sequence joins TRBV6-5 and TRBJ1-2, with 7 bases lining up with TRBD1. The CDR3 extends over 15 amino acids. The germline gives CDR1 MNHEY, CDR2 SVGAGI. V trimming: 3 bases; J trimming: 0 bases; junction bases outside the gene matches: 4. The CDR3 here is CASSYSGQANYGYTF. The CDR3 coding sequence is TGTGCCAGCAGTTATTCCGGACAGGCTAACTATGGCTACACCTTC.

This rearrangement joins TRBV21-1 to TRBJ2-5; the table names TRBD1, a call not compared with the DNA. TRBV21-1 is given as a pseudogene. This CDR3 spans 15 amino acids. CDR3 residues: CASRKRRQLRETQYF. CDR3 bases: TGTGCCAGCAGAAAGAGAAGGCAGCTCAGGGAGACCCAGTACTTC.

V and J are TRBV29-1 and TRBJ2-1; 11 bases align to TRBD1. This CDR3 has 14 residues. The germline V gene has CDR1 SQVTM and CDR2 ANQGSEA. With 7 bases clipped from V and 5 bases from J, the junction kept 7 bases outside the gene matches. The CDR3 nucleotides read TGCAGCGGGGGACAGGGGGTCGTGGACAATGAGCAGTTCTTC. Its protein product is CSGGQGVVDNEQFF.

The chain employs TRBV2 and TRBJ1-5, with D possibly being TRBD1 (5 bases). The CDR3 has 14 residues. V lost 6 bases and J lost 0, with 9 bases in between. In germline, CDR1 is SNHLY, CDR2 FYNNEI. The CDR3 loop reads CASSDSYSNQPQHF. The CDR3 bases are TGTGCCAGCAGCGACAGTTATAGCAATCAGCCCCAGCATTTT.

The rearrangement joins TRBV9 to TRBJ1-2, with D possibly matching TRBD1 (5 bases). The germline gives CDR1 SGDLS, CDR2 YYNGEE. The CDR3 extends over 16 amino acids. Deletions cut 0 bases from V and 0 bases from J, with 12 bases between. The CDR3 loop is CASSVAQDRSNYGYTF. The DNA of the CDR3 is TGTGCCAGCAGCGTAGCTCAAGACAGATCTAACTATGGCTACACCTTC.

The chain employs TRBV12-5 and TRBJ1-6; no definite D call. With 3 bases removed from V and 10 bases from J, the gap between germline ends came to 10 bases. This CDR3 has 13 amino acids. CDR1 and CDR2 from the germline V gene are LGHNT and FRNRAP. The CDR3 DNA sequence: TGTGCTAGTGGTTTTGAACAGAGCTCACCCCTCCACTTT. It codes for CASGFEQSSPLHF.

This clone was seen only a few times. The chain employs TRBV5-5 and TRBJ1-2; 7 bases map to TRBD1. The CDR3 covers 14 residues. With V trimmed by 2 bases and J by 5 bases, 6 bases remained unmatched. In germline, CDR1 is SGHKS, CDR2 YYEKEE (reference sequence). The DNA of the CDR3 is TGTGCCAGCAGCTTCCAGGGACAGACTTATGGCTACACCTTC. This encodes CASSFQGQTYGYTF.

This clone was detected only once. The V call is TRBV9, the J call TRBJ2-1; 8 bases are shared with TRBD1. This CDR3 region has 15 residues. Trimming removed 0 bases from V and 6 bases from J; junction bases left unmatched: 5. Germline V gene lookup returns CDR1 SGDLS and CDR2 YYNGEE. CDR3 loop: CASSVVGQGSNEQFF. The CDR3 coding sequence is TGTGCCAGCAGCGTAGTAGGACAGGGTTCCAATGAGCAGTTCTTC. Filled out from reference TRBV9 and TRBJ2-1, the complete variable domain reads DSGVTQTPKHLITATGQRVTLRCSPRSGDLSVYWYQQSLDQGLQFLIQYYNGEERAKGNILERFSAQQFPDLHSELNLSSLELGDSALYFCASSVVGQGSNEQFFGPGTRLTVL.

The CDR3 nucleotides are TGTGCCAGCAGCCAACTTGGGGGGGGTTGCACAGATACGCAGTATTTT. Translating it yields CASSQLGGGCTDTQYF. The chain links TRBV3-1 (or the pseudogene TRBV3-2) to TRBJ2-3, with 7 bases identical to TRBD2. J was trimmed by 1 base and V by 2 bases; bases with no gene match: 6. Germline CDR1 and CDR2: LGHDT and YNNKEL (reference sequence). The CDR3 spans 16 residues.

This rearrangement joins TRBV5-1 to TRBJ2-3; 9 bases fit TRBD1. In germline, CDR1 is SGHRS, CDR2 YFSETQ. The CDR3 loop spans 16 amino acids. The V segment lost 2 bases and the J segment 5 bases; nucleotides outside the gene matches: 9. As DNA, the CDR3 is TGCGCCAGCAGCTTAGGGACAGGGCCCGGGGTAGATACGCAGTATTTT. This sequence encodes CASSLGTGPGVDTQYF.

This sequence joins TRBV11-2 and TRBJ1-1, with D possibly being TRBD1 (6 bases). Germline CDR1 and CDR2: SGHAT and FQNNGV. The V gene lost 5 bases and the J gene lost 1 base, with 11 bases spanning the gap. The length of the CDR3 is 14 residues. CDR3 DNA: TGTGCCAGCAGCCAGGACAGCCGGAACACTGAAGCTTTCTTT. Its protein is CASSQDSRNTEAFF.

The chain joins TRBV6-1 to TRBJ2-2; no clear D. With 5 bases removed from V and 8 bases from J, the gap between germline ends came to 6 bases. There are 11 residues in the CDR3. Germline V gives CDR1 MNHNS, CDR2 SASEGT. The CDR3 reads CASSLTGELFF. The CDR3 nucleotides read TGTGCCAGCAGTTTAACAGGGGAGCTGTTTTTT.

The chain combines TRBV18 with TRBJ1-3; unclear D gene. Trimming removed 3 bases from V and 7 bases from J, with 7 bases in between. The CDR3 covers 12 residues. The germline gives CDR1 KGHSH, CDR2 LQKENI. The CDR3 DNA is TGTGCCAGCTCACCGCCGGGGAACACCATATATTTT. Translating gives CASSPPGNTIYF.

This CDR3 reads CATSDLVTDTNTGELFF. CDR3 nucleotide sequence: TGTGCCACCAGTGACCTAGTGACAGATACGAACACCGGGGAGCTGTTTTTT. V is TRBV24-1 and J is TRBJ2-2; possibly TRBD1 for D (5 bases). Germline CDR1 is KGHDR and CDR2 is SFDVKD. V was shortened by 4 bases and J by 0 bases, with 14 bases between the two germline ends. The CDR3 extends over 17 amino acids.

To note about this clone: This specimen includes other DNA sequences encoding the same CDR3. This chain uses TRBV4-3 with TRBJ1-1, with D hard to call. In germline, CDR1 is LGHNA, CDR2 YSLEER. The CDR3 totals 14 residues. V was clipped by 0 bases and J by 1 base, with 6 bases between them. CDR3 residues: CASSQDYRNTEAFF. The CDR3, as DNA: TGCGCCAGCAGCCAAGATTACAGGAACACTGAAGCTTTCTTT.

This chain joins TRBV7-2 and TRBJ2-1; D may be TRBD1 (6 bases). Germline assignment: CDR1 SGHTA and CDR2 FQGNSA. The ends were cut back, 5 bases at V and 3 bases at J, with 14 bases in the middle. The CDR3 loop spans 15 amino acids. The CDR3 reads CASSRRAGDYNEQFF. CDR3 DNA sequence: TGTGCCAGCAGCCGTCGGGCAGGGGACTACAATGAGCAGTTCTTC.

This chain joins TRBV5-1 and TRBJ2-3; no reliable D call. The CDR3 runs 13 residues. CDR1 is SGHRS, CDR2 YFSETQ, per germline. The ends were cut back, 3 bases at V and 0 bases at J, with 5 bases in the middle. The CDR3 loop is CASSSQSTDTQYF. The CDR3 DNA follows: TGCGCCAGCAGCTCCCAGAGCACAGATACGCAGTATTTT.

The chain joins TRBV30 to TRBJ2-2, with D uncertain. The CDR3 is 12 residues long. With 2 bases removed from V and 7 bases from J, the gap between germline ends came to 8 bases. Per germline, CDR1 GTSNPN and CDR2 SVGIG (reference sequence). CDR3 DNA sequence: TGTGCCTGGAGTCTTTTAGTCGGGGAGCTGTTTTTT. Protein sequence: CAWSLLVGELFF. Full variable domain (outside the CDR3, taken from reference TRBV30 and TRBJ2-2): SQTIHQWPATLVQPVGSPLSLECTVEGTSNPNLYWYRQAAGRGLQLLFYSVGIGQISSEVPQNLSASRPQDRQFILSSKKLLLSDSGFYLCAWSLLVGELFFGEGSRLTVL.

CDR3 protein: CSVVEELQGATEAFF. The DNA for the CDR3 is TGCAGCGTTGTTGAGGAGCTACAGGGGGCGACTGAAGCTTTCTTT. J is TRBJ1-1 and V is TRBV29-1, with 9 nucleotides matching TRBD1. CDR1 SQVTM and CDR2 ANQGSEA come from the germline V gene. The length of the CDR3 is 15 residues. The J segment lost 5 bases and the V segment lost 4 bases, leaving 11 bases of the junction unmatched.

The genes are TRBV29-1 and TRBJ1-1; no clear D gene. V lost 3 bases, J lost 5 bases, and 13 bases lay in between. Per the germline V gene, CDR1 is SQVTM and CDR2 is ANQGSEA. The CDR3 loop spans 13 amino acids. The CDR3: CSVDSGSGTEAFF. The CDR3 nucleotides are TGCAGCGTTGACTCCGGGTCGGGGACTGAAGCTTTCTTT. The variable domain in full, completed from reference TRBV29-1 and TRBJ1-1, reads SAVISQKPSRDICQRGTSLTIQCQVDSQVTMMFWYRQQPGQSLTLIATANQGSEATYESGFVIDKFPISRPNLTFSTLTVSNMSPEDSSIYLCSVDSGSGTEAFFGQGTRLTVV.

The V gene is TRBV27, the J gene TRBJ1-2; 7 nucleotides line up with TRBD1. The length of the CDR3 is 13 residues. The V and J ends lost 7 bases and 7 bases, in that order; junction bases with no gene match: 9. Germline V CDR1 and CDR2: MNHEY, SMNVEV (reference sequence). This chain's CDR3 is CASKQGGSAGYTF. CDR3 bases: TGTGCCAGCAAGCAGGGGGGCTCGGCTGGCTACACCTTC.

The V call is TRBV18, the J call TRBJ1-3, with 7 positions matching TRBD1. Per germline, CDR1 KGHSH and CDR2 LQKENI. V was pared by 4 bases and J by 3 bases, with 6 bases of the junction left unmatched. The CDR3 totals 15 residues. CDR3 protein: CASSQGTEGGNTIYF. Here the CDR3 DNA reads TGTGCCAGCTCACAAGGGACAGAAGGTGGAAACACCATATATTTT.

The chain links TRBV14 to TRBJ1-6; 7 bases fit TRBD1. V lost 1 base to trimming and J lost 10 bases; unmatched junction nucleotides: 10. Germline loops: CDR1 SGHDN, CDR2 FVKESK. This CDR3 contains 16 residues. For the CDR3, the DNA is TGTGCCAGCAGCCAAGTATGGGGACAGCGGCGATCACCCCTCCACTTT. This encodes CASSQVWGQRRSPLHF. Combining the CDR3 with reference TRBV14 and TRBJ1-6 gives the whole variable domain EAGVTQFPSHSVIEKGQTVTLRCDPISGHDNLYWYRRVMGKEIKFLLHFVKESKQDESGMPNNRFLAERTGGTYSTLKVQPAELEDSGVYFCASSQVWGQRRSPLHFGNGTRLTVT.

This sequence joins TRBV6-5 and TRBJ1-2; perhaps TRBD1 as D (6 bases). Between the trimmed V and J ends, which lost 0 bases and 4 bases, there was a span of 12 bases. Germline-derived CDR1 and CDR2 are MNHEY and SVGAGI. The CDR3 has 15 amino acids. DNA of the CDR3: TGTGCCAGCAGTTACTCACCCACAGGGCTCTATGGCTACACCTTC. It is translated as CASSYSPTGLYGYTF.

V gene TRBV29-1 combines with J gene TRBJ1-2; unclear D gene. CDR1 and CDR2 from the germline V gene are SQVTM and ANQGSEA. The V end was cut by 0 bases, the J end by 5 bases, with 13 bases between. The CDR3 extends over 14 amino acids. CDR3 sequence: CSVEDHRRSYGYTF. The CDR3 region has the DNA TGCAGCGTTGAAGATCACCGGAGAAGTTATGGCTACACCTTC.